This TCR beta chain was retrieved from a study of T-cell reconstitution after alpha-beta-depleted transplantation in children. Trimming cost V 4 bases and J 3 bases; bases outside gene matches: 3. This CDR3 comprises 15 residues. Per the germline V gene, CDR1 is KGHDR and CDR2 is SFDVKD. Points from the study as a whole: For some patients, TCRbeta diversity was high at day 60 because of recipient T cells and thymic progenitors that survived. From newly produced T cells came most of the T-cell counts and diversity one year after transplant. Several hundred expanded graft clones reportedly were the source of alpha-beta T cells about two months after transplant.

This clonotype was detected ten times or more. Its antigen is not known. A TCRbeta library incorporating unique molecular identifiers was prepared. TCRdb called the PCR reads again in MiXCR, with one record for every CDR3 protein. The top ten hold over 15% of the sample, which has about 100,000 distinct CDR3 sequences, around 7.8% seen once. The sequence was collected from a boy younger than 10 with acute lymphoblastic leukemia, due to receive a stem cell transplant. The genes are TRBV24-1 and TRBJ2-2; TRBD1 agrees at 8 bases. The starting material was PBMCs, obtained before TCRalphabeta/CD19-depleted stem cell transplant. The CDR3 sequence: CATSDSTGDTGELFF. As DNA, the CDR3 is TGTGCCACCAGTGACTCGACAGGGGACACCGGGGAGCTGTTTTTT.